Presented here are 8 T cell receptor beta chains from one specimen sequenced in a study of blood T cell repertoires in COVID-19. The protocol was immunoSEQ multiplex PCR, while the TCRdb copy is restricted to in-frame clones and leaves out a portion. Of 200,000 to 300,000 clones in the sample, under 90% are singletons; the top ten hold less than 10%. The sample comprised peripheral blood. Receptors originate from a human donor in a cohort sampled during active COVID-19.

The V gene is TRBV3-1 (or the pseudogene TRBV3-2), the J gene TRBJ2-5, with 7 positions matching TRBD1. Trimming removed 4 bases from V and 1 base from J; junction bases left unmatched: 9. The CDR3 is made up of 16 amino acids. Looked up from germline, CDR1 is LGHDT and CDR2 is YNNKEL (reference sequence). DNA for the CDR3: TGTGCCAGCAGCCGCAAGGGGGCAGAACTCCAAGAGACCCAGTACTTC. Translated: CASSRKGAELQETQYF.

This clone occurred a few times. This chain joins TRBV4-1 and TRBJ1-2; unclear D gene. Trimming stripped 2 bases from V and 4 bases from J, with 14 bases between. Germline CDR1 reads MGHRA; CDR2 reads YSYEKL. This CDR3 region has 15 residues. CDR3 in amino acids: CASSQFAGAGYGYTF. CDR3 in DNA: TGCGCCAGCAGCCAATTTGCGGGAGCAGGCTATGGCTACACCTTC.

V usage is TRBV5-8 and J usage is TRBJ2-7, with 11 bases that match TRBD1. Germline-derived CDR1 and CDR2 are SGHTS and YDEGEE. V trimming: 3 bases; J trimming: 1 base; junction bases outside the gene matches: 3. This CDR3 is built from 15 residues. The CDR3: CASSSDRGRSYEQYF. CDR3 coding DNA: TGTGCCAGCAGCTCGGACAGGGGGCGTTCCTACGAGCAGTACTTC.

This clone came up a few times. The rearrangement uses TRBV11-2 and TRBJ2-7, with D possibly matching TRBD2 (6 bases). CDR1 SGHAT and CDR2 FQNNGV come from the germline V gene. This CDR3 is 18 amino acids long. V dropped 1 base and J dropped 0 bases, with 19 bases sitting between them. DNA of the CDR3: TGTGCCAGCAGCTTAGGTCTGGAGGGCACAATAGTCTCCTACGAGCAGTACTTC. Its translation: CASSLGLEGTIVSYEQYF.

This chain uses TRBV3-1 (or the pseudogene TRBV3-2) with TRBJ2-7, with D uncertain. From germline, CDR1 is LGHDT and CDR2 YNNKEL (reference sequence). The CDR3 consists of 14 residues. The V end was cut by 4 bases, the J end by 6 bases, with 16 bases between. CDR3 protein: CASSPTYTTVEQYF. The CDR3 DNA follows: TGTGCCAGCAGCCCGACCTACACTACTGTCGAGCAGTACTTC.

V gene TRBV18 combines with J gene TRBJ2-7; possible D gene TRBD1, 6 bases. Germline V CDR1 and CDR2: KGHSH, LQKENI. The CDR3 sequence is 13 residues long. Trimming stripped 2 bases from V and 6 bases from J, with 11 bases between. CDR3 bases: TGTGCCAGCTCACCAGCAGGGGTCGGCGAGCAGTACTTC. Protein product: CASSPAGVGEQYF.

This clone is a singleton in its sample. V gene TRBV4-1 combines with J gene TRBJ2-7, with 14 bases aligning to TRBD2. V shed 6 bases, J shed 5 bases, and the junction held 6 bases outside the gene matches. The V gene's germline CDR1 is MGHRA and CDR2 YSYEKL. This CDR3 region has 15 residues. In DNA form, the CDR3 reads TGCGCCAGCAGTCCTCCGACTAGCGGGGGGGACGAGCAGTACTTC. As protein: CASSPPTSGGDEQYF.

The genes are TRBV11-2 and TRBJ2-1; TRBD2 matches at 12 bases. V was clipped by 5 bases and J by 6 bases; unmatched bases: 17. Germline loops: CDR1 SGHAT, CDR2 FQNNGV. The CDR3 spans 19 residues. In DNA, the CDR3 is TGTGCCAGCAGCCCGAAAAATCAACTAGCGGGAGGACTTGGCAATGAGCAGTTCTTC. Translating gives CASSPKNQLAGGLGNEQFF. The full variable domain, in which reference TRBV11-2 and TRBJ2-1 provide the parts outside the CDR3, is EAGVAQSPRYKIIEKRQSVAFWCNPISGHATLYWYQQILGQGPKLLIQFQNNGVVDDSQLPKDRFSAERLKGVDSTLKIQPAKLEDSAVYLCASSPKNQLAGGLGNEQFFGPGTRLTVL.